This T cell receptor beta chain appears in the sequencing data of a study of blood T cell repertoires in COVID-19. The germline CDR1 and CDR2 sequences are SGHDN and FVKESK. The germline V and J ends were trimmed by 1 base and 4 bases, with 7 bases remaining between them. There are 13 residues in the CDR3. Assay used: immunoSEQ multiplex PCR; TCRdb lists only in-frame clones, some missing. Among a few hundred thousand clones listed, about four fifths were seen once. The sequence came from a woman between 40 and 55 years old who had recovered from COVID-19. Sequencing was performed on PBMCs or T cells enriched from blood (not recorded which). The chain uses TRBV14 and TRBJ1-1; tentative D call: TRBD1 (5 bases). The CDR3 coding sequence is TGTGCCAGCAGCCAAGCGGGGGGCACTGAAGCTTTCTTT. Translating it yields CASSQAGGTEAFF. The complete variable domain, with remaining parts taken from reference TRBV14 and TRBJ1-1, reads EAGVTQFPSHSVIEKGQTVTLRCDPISGHDNLYWYRRVMGKEIKFLLHFVKESKQDESGMPNNRFLAERTGGTYSTLKVQPAELEDSGVYFCASSQAGGTEAFFGQGTRLTVV.